One sample yielded the 22 T cell receptor beta chains listed below, sequenced in a study of T cells in localized non-small cell lung cancer. Assay: immunoSEQ multiplex PCR; the TCRdb copy retains only in-frame clones and omits some. This sample carries roughly 2,800 clones, approximately 25% of them seen once, and the ten largest clones take 10% to 15%. Source: lung tumor tissue, taken before any cancer treatment. The receptor set was obtained from a male donor aged 60 or over with stage II lung adenocarcinoma.

This clone turned up a few times. The J gene is TRBJ2-3, the V gene TRBV6-8; D may match TRBD1 or TRBD2 (5 bases each). The V gene's germline CDR1 is MNHGY and CDR2 SAAAGT. The CDR3 extends over 17 amino acids. Trimming shortened V by 0 bases and J by 6 bases, and 19 bases separated the two germline ends. The CDR3 DNA reads TGTGCCAGCAGTTACTCTGCCGGGGCTGGGGGTTCCGATACGCAGTATTTT. Translating gives CASSYSAGAGGSDTQYF.

The chain is built from TRBV7-2 and TRBJ2-2; D not certain. Germline V gene sequence: CDR1 SGHTA, CDR2 FQGNSA. The CDR3 is 13 residues long. V was trimmed by 6 bases and J by 2 bases, leaving 7 bases between them. The CDR3 sequence is CASRFDNTGELFF. The CDR3 DNA reads as TGTGCCAGCAGATTTGACAACACCGGGGAGCTGTTTTTT.

The chain joins TRBV30 to TRBJ2-7; the D is unclear. Trimming took 2 bases from V and 5 from J, leaving 13 bases between them. CDR1 is GTSNPN, CDR2 SVGIG, per germline (reference sequence). CDR3 length equals 13 residues. CDR3 DNA sequence: TGTGCCTGGAGTCCAGCATTCGGCGACGAGCAGTACTTC. It codes for CAWSPAFGDEQYF. The full variable domain, its missing parts supplied by reference TRBV30 and TRBJ2-7, is SQTIHQWPATLVQPVGSPLSLECTVEGTSNPNLYWYRQAAGRGLQLLFYSVGIGQISSEVPQNLSASRPQDRQFILSSKKLLLSDSGFYLCAWSPAFGDEQYFGPGTRLTVT.

This chain links TRBV18 with TRBJ2-7; the match to TRBD1 covers 12 bases. Germline assignment: CDR1 KGHSH and CDR2 LQKENI. V lost 6 bases and J lost 6; bases outside the gene matches: 6. This CDR3 contains 14 residues. CDR3 sequence reads: CASSPGQGAPEQYF. As DNA, the CDR3 is TGTGCCAGCTCCCCGGGACAGGGGGCCCCCGAGCAGTACTTC.

CDR3: CASSYVRGGGGYTF. The CDR3 region has the DNA TGTGCCAGCAGTTACGTAAGGGGTGGTGGAGGCTACACCTTC. V and J are TRBV6-8 and TRBJ1-2, with D perhaps matching TRBD1 (5 bases). CDR1 and CDR2 from the germline V gene are MNHGY and SAAAGT. CDR3 length: 14 residues. V shed 2 bases and J shed 8 bases, with 15 bases lying between them.

This clone is termed medium-sized (0.01 to 0.1%). V and J are TRBV6-8 and TRBJ1-1; 9 bases map to TRBD1. The CDR3 is 14 amino acids. The V segment lost 5 bases and the J segment 8 bases; nucleotides outside the gene matches: 9. Germline-derived CDR1 and CDR2 are MNHGY and SAAAGT. The CDR3 here is CASSAHRGQGEAFF. CDR3 coding DNA: TGTGCCAGCAGTGCTCACAGGGGGCAAGGCGAAGCTTTCTTT.

The J gene is TRBJ2-2, the V gene TRBV4-1, with D tentatively TRBD2 (6 bases). Germline V lookup: CDR1 MGHRA, CDR2 YSYEKL. Deletions cut 1 base from V and 0 bases from J, with 12 bases between. The CDR3 is made up of 17 amino acids. CDR3 residues: CASSQARGKTNTGELFF. The CDR3 coding sequence is TGCGCCAGCAGCCAAGCTCGCGGGAAAACGAACACCGGGGAGCTGTTTTTT.

The gene calls are TRBV6-9 and TRBJ2-1; D is tentatively TRBD1 or TRBD2 (6 bases each). Trimming took 8 bases from V and 7 from J, leaving 27 bases between them. Germline loops: CDR1 MNHGY, CDR2 SVAAGI. The CDR3 loop spans 17 amino acids. CDR3 sequence: CASFISRGAAIGNEQFF. The DNA for the CDR3 is TGTGCCAGCTTCATAAGTAGGGGGGCCGCAATTGGAAATGAGCAGTTCTTC.

This clone is deemed medium-sized. The CDR3 DNA reads as TGTGCCAGCAGCCCTAGGACAATGAGTTATGGCTACACCTTC. It translates to CASSPRTMSYGYTF. The rearrangement uses TRBV11-3 and TRBJ1-2, with a possible D match to TRBD1 (5 bases). The CDR3 runs to 14 residues. Germline V lookup: CDR1 SGHNT, CDR2 YENEEA. Trimming left V 5 bases short and J 5 bases short, with 15 bases between.

The rearrangement uses TRBV18 and TRBJ2-1; D is unresolved. Germline V lookup: CDR1 KGHSH, CDR2 LQKENI. Trimming pared 6 bases from V and 9 bases from J, leaving 18 bases between. This CDR3 spans 14 amino acids. The DNA for the CDR3 is TGTGCCAGCTCGTCCTCCCCGGGCGGCGGTGAGCAGTTCTTC. Protein product: CASSSSPGGGEQFF.

The chain joins TRBV28 to TRBJ2-7; either TRBD1 or TRBD2 may fit D (7 bases each). Germline V gives CDR1 MDHEN, CDR2 SYDVKM. The CDR3 extends over 14 amino acids. V lost 6 bases to trimming and J lost 8 bases, with 20 bases between them. The CDR3 DNA reads TGTGCCAGCAGCCCCTGGGAGGGGGCGGGCAAGCAGTACTTC. This encodes CASSPWEGAGKQYF. The variable domain in full, with the rest retrieved from reference TRBV28 and TRBJ2-7, is DVKVTQSSRYLVKRTGEKVFLECVQDMDHENMFWYRQDPGLGLRLIYFSYDVKMKEKGDIPEGYSVSREKKERFSLILESASTNQTSMYLCASSPWEGAGKQYFGPGTRLTVT.

This chain connects TRBV19 to TRBJ2-2; D remains ambiguous. The germline gives CDR1 LNHDA, CDR2 SQIVND (reference sequence). With 5 bases removed from V and 3 bases from J, the gap between germline ends came to 10 bases. The CDR3 extends over 14 amino acids. In DNA form, the CDR3 reads TGTGCCAGTAGTCGCGCCGGAGACACCGGGGAGCTGTTTTTT. Amino acid sequence: CASSRAGDTGELFF.

This clone was counted a few times. V usage is TRBV9 and J usage is TRBJ2-2; no firm D call. Germline V gene data show CDR1 as SGDLS and CDR2 as YYNGEE. This CDR3 is built from 13 residues. V lost 4 bases to trimming and J lost 7 bases, with 11 bases between them. The CDR3 nucleotides are TGTGCCAGCAGCCCGGGCCTCGGCGGGGAGCTGTTTTTT. Amino acid sequence: CASSPGLGGELFF.

The chain couples TRBV28 to TRBJ1-5; tentative D call: TRBD1 (6 bases). Germline-derived CDR1 and CDR2 are MDHEN and SYDVKM. This CDR3 has 14 residues. Trimming took off 5 bases at V and 3 bases at J, with 11 bases between the two ends. As DNA, the CDR3 is TGTGCCAGCAGTAAGGGGGGGATCAATCAGCCCCAGCATTTT. It specifies CASSKGGINQPQHF.

By its share, this clone is medium-sized. This chain links TRBV6-8 with TRBJ2-7, with D perhaps TRBD2 (5 bases). The V gene's germline CDR1 is MNHGY and CDR2 SAAAGT. Trimming cost V 8 bases and J 2 bases, with 19 bases left between them. This CDR3 spans 15 amino acids. In DNA, the CDR3 is TGTGCCAGCGGCCTAGGAGGCGTGACCGCCTACGAGCAGTACTTC. Its translation: CASGLGGVTAYEQYF.

Relative to its sample, this clone is medium-sized. The chain combines TRBV10-3 with TRBJ2-7; D is unclear. The CDR3 has 16 residues. Trimming pared 0 bases from V and 1 base from J, leaving 13 bases between. Germline assignment: CDR1 ENHRY and CDR2 SYGVKD. DNA for the CDR3: TGTGCCATCAGTGAGTCCCACATCTCCGGATCCTACGAGCAGTACTTC. This codes for CAISESHISGSYEQYF.

The CDR3 DNA reads as TGTGCCAGCAGCTCAGGGACTCTGATTCTCAACGTCCTGACTTTC. As protein: CASSSGTLILNVLTF. The chain employs TRBV11-3 and TRBJ2-6, with D tentatively TRBD2 (6 bases). The CDR3 runs to 15 residues. The germline V and J ends were trimmed by 4 bases and 9 bases, with 16 bases remaining between them. Germline V gene lookup returns CDR1 SGHNT and CDR2 YENEEA.

The chain carries TRBV10-2 and TRBJ1-1; D unresolved. The ends were cut back, 6 bases at V and 4 bases at J, with 12 bases in the middle. Germline values: CDR1 WSHSY, CDR2 SAAADI. The CDR3 consists of 13 residues. The CDR3: CASSDLRTTEAFF. The CDR3 coding sequence is TGCGCCAGCAGCGACCTCCGGACCACTGAAGCTTTCTTT.

The chain combines TRBV12-5 with TRBJ1-5; D gene ambiguous. CDR1 LGHNT and CDR2 FRNRAP come from the germline V gene. The V gene lost 1 base and the J gene lost 2 bases, with 9 bases spanning the gap. The CDR3 sequence is 15 residues long. The DNA for the CDR3 is TGTGCTAGTGGTTTGGGCGGTTCGGGCAATCAGCCCCAGCATTTT. Amino acid sequence: CASGLGGSGNQPQHF.

This clone was counted between two and nine times. This sequence joins TRBV11-3 and TRBJ2-3; 8 bases are shared with TRBD2. The CDR3 loop spans 15 amino acids. Germline V gene data show CDR1 as SGHNT and CDR2 as YENEEA. Germline trimming cut 5 bases from V and 1 base from J; bases unmatched to any gene: 5. For the CDR3, the DNA is TGTGCCAGCAGCCTAACGGGACTAGGCACAGATACGCAGTATTTT. Translating gives CASSLTGLGTDTQYF. The whole variable domain, remainder taken from reference TRBV11-3 and TRBJ2-3, is EAGVVQSPRYKIIEKKQPVAFWCNPISGHNTLYWYLQNLGQGPELLIRYENEEAVDDSQLPKDRFSAERLKGVDSTLKIQPAELGDSAVYLCASSLTGLGTDTQYFGPGTRLTVL.

The chain has TRBV6-8 and TRBJ1-5, with 7 bases matching TRBD1. CDR1 is MNHGY and CDR2 is SAAAGT in the germline V gene. The CDR3 has 14 amino acids. Trimming at V came to 7 bases and at J to 3 bases, leaving 6 bases not matched to a gene. This CDR3 reads CASNPTGSNQPQHF. In DNA form, the CDR3 reads TGTGCCAGCAACCCGACAGGGTCCAATCAGCCCCAGCATTTT.

This clone has a handful of counts. The gene calls are TRBV9 and TRBJ2-3; 15 bases line up with TRBD2. CDR1 is SGDLS and CDR2 is YYNGEE in the germline V gene. J was trimmed by 0 bases and V by 5 bases; bases with no gene match: 4. This CDR3 region has 17 residues. CDR3 bases: TGTGCCAGCAGTGGCGGACTAGCGGGAGGGAGCACAGATACGCAGTATTTT. Protein: CASSGGLAGGSTDTQYF.